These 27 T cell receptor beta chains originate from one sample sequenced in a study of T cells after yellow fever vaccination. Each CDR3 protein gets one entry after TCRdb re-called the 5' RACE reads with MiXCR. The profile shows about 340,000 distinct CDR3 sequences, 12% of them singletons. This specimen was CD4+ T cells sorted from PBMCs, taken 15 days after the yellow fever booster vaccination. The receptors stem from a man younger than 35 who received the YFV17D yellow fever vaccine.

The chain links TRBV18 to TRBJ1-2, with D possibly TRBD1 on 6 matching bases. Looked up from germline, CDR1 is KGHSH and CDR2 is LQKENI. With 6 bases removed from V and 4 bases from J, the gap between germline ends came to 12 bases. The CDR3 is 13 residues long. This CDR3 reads CASSGGRGYGYTF. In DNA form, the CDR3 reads TGTGCCAGCTCCGGGGGGCGCGGCTATGGCTACACCTTC.

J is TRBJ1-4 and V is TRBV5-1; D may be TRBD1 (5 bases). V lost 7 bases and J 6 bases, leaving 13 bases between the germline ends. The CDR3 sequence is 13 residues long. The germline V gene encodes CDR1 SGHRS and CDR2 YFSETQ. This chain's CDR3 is CASRDRGYEKLFF. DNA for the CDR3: TGCGCCAGCCGGGACCGAGGATATGAAAAACTGTTTTTT.

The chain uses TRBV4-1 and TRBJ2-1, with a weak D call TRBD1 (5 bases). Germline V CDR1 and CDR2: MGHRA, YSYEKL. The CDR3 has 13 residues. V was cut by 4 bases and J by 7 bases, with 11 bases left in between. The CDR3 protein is CASSPLGLNEQFF. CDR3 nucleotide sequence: TGCGCCAGCAGCCCATTGGGGCTAAATGAGCAGTTCTTC.

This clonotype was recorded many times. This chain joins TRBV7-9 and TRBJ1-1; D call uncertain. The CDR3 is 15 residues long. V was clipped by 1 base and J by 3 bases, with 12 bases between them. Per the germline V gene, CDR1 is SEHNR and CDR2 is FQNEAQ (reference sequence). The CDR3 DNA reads TGTGCCAGCAGCTTAGACCTCGCAGTCGACACTGAAGCTTTCTTT. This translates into CASSLDLAVDTEAFF.

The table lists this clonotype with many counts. The chain's CDR3 is CASTSMGAYEQYF. The CDR3 DNA follows: TGTGCCAGCACCTCAATGGGCGCCTACGAGCAGTACTTC. The chain couples TRBV6-2 or TRBV6-3 to TRBJ2-7; no clear D gene. Germline V CDR1 and CDR2: MNHEY, SVGEGT. The CDR3 extends over 13 amino acids. The germline V and J ends were trimmed by 7 bases and 2 bases, with 12 bases remaining between them.

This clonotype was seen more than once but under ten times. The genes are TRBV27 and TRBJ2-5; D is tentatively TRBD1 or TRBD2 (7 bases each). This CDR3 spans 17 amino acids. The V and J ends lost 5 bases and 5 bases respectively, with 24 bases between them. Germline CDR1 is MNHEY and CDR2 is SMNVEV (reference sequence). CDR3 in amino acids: CASSPARLRQGGETQYF. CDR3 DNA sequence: TGTGCCAGCAGTCCCGCCCGGCTACGACAGGGAGGGGAGACCCAGTACTTC.

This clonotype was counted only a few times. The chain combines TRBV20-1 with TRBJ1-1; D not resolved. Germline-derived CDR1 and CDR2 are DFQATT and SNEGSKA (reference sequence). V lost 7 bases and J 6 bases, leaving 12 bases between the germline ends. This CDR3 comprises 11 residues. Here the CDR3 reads CSVTVRSEAFF. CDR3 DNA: TGCAGTGTCACGGTGAGGTCTGAAGCTTTCTTT.

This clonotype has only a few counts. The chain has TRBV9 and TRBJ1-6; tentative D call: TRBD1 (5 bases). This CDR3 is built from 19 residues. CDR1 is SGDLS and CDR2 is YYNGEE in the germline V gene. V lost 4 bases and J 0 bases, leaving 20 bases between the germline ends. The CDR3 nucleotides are TGTGCCAGCAGCCGGGGTGATAGTGGGGCTAGCTCCTATAATTCACCCCTCCACTTT. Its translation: CASSRGDSGASSYNSPLHF.

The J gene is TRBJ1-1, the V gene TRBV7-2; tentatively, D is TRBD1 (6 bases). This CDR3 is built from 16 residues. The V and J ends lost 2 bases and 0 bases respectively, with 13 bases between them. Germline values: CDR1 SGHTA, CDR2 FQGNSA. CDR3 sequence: CASSLLWGTMNTEAFF. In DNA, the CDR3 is TGTGCCAGCAGCTTATTATGGGGGACAATGAACACTGAAGCTTTCTTT.

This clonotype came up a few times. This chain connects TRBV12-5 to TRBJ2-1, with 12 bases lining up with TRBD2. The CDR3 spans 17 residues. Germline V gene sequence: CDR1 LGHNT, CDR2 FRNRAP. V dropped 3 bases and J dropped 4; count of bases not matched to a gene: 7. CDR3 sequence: CASGLSLLAGGYNEQFF. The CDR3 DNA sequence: TGTGCTAGTGGTTTATCACTACTAGCGGGGGGATACAATGAGCAGTTCTTC.

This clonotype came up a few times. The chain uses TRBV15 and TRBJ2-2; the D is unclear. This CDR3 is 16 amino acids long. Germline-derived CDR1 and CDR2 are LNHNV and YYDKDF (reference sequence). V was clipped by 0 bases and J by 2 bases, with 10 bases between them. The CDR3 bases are TGTGCCACCAGCAGAGATATAACAGTAAACACCGGGGAGCTGTTTTTT. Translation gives CATSRDITVNTGELFF.

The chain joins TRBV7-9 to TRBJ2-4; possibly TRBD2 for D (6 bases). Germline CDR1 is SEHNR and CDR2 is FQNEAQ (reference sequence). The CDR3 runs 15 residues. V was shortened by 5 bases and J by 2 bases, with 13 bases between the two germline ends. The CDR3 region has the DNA TGTGCCAGCAGCCCCAGTGGGGGGTCCAAAAACATTCAGTACTTC. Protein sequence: CASSPSGGSKNIQYF.

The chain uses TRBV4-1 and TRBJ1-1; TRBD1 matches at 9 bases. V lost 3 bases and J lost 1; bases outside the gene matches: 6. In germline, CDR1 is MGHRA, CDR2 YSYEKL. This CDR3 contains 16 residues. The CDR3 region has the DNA TGCGCCAGCAGCCATCAACAGGGGGCTAGGAACACTGAAGCTTTCTTT. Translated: CASSHQQGARNTEAFF.

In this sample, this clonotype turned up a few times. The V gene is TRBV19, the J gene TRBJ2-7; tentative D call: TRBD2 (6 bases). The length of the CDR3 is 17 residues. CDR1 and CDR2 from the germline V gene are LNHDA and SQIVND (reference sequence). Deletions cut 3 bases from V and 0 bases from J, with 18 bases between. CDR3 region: CASSIWGVSAGSYEQYF. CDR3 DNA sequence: TGTGCCAGTAGTATTTGGGGGGTCAGCGCCGGCTCCTACGAGCAGTACTTC.

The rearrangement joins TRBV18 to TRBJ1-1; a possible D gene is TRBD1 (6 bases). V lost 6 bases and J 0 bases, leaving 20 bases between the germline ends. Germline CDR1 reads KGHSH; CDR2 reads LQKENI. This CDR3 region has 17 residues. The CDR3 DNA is TGTGCCAGCTCCTCCTTTGGAGGGGGGGATTTGAACACTGAAGCTTTCTTT. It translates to CASSSFGGGDLNTEAFF.

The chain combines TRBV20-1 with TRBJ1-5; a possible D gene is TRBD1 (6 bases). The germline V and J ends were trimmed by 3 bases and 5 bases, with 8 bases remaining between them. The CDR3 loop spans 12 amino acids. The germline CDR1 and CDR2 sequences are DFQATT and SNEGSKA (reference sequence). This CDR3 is CSARRGDQPQHF. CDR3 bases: TGCAGTGCTAGGAGGGGGGATCAGCCCCAGCATTTT.

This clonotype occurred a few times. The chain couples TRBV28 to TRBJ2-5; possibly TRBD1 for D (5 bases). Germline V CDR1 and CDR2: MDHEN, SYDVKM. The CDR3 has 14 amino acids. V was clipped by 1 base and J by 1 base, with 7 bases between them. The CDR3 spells CASSLSDSQETQYF. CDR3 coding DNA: TGTGCCAGCAGTTTATCCGACAGCCAAGAGACCCAGTACTTC. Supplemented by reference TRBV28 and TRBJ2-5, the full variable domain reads DVKVTQSSRYLVKRTGEKVFLECVQDMDHENMFWYRQDPGLGLRLIYFSYDVKMKEKGDIPEGYSVSREKKERFSLILESASTNQTSMYLCASSLSDSQETQYFGPGTRLLVL.

The CDR3 bases are TGTGCCAGCAGCCTCCTCGGAGGCACAGGCAATCAGCCCCAGCATTTT. It specifies CASSLLGGTGNQPQHF. V is TRBV4-2 and J is TRBJ1-5; no clear D. Germline CDR1 and CDR2: LGHNA and YNFKEQ. The CDR3 is 16 residues long. Trimming took 4 bases from V and 2 from J, leaving 15 bases between them.

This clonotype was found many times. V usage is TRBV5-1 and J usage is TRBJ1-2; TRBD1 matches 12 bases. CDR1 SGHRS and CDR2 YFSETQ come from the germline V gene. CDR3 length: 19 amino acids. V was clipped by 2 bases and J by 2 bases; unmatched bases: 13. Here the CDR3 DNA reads TGCGCCAGCAGCTTACGCCTCCGGGACAGGGGGCATGGGAACTATGGCTACACCTTC. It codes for CASSLRLRDRGHGNYGYTF.

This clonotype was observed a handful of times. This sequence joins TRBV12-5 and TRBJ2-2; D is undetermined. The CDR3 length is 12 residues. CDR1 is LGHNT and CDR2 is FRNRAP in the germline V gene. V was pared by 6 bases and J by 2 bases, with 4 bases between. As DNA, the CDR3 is TGTGCTAGTGGCCTTAACACCGGGGAGCTGTTTTTT. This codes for CASGLNTGELFF.

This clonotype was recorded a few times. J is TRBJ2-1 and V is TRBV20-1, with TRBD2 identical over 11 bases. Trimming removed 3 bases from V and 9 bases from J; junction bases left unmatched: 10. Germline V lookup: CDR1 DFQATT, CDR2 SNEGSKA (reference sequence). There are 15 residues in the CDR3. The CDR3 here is CSARVSGGAIREQFF. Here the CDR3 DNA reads TGCAGTGCTAGGGTTAGCGGGGGGGCCATTCGTGAGCAGTTCTTC.

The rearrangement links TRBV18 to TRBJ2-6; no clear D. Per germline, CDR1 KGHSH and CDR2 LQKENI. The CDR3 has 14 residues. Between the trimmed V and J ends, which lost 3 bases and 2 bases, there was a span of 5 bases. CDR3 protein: CASSPGPGANVLTF. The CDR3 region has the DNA TGTGCCAGCTCACCCGGGCCTGGGGCCAACGTCCTGACTTTC.

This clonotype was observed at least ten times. The CDR3 sequence is CASRFGGRGTDTQYF. The CDR3 DNA is TGTGCCAGCAGGTTCGGGGGGCGCGGGACAGATACGCAGTATTTT. The V call is TRBV6-6, the J call TRBJ2-3, with a possible D match to TRBD2 (7 bases). The CDR3 is made up of 15 amino acids. The germline V gene encodes CDR1 MNHNY and CDR2 SVGAGI (reference sequence). V was clipped by 6 bases and J by 3 bases, with 16 bases between them.

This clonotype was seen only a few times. CDR3 nucleotides: TGTGCCAGCCAGGTTCACTTAGCTAGCACAGATACGCAGTATTTT. Residues: CASQVHLASTDTQYF. V usage is TRBV19 and J usage is TRBJ2-3, with no clear D. In germline, CDR1 is LNHDA, CDR2 SQIVND (reference sequence). This CDR3 is 15 amino acids long. The V end lost 9 bases, the J end lost 0 bases, and 16 bases lay between the germline ends.

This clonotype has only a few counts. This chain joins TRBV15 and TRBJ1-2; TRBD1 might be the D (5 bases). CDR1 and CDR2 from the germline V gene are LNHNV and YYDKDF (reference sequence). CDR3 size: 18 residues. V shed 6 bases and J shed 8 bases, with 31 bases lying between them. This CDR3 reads CATRKLAGTANDFVGYTF. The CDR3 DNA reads TGTGCCACCAGGAAATTAGCCGGGACGGCAAACGACTTCGTCGGCTACACCTTC. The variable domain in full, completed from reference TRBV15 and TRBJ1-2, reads DAMVIQNPRYQVTQFGKPVTLSCSQTLNHNVMYWYQQKSSQAPKLLFHYYDKDFNNEADTPDNFQSRRPNTSFCFLDIRSPGLGDTAMYLCATRKLAGTANDFVGYTFGSGTRLTVV.

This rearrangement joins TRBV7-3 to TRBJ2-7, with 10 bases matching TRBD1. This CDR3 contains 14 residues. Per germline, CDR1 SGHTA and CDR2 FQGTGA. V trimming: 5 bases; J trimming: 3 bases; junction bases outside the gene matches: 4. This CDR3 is CASSHRTGGYEQYV. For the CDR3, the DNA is TGTGCCAGCAGCCATCGGACAGGGGGCTACGAGCAGTACGTC.

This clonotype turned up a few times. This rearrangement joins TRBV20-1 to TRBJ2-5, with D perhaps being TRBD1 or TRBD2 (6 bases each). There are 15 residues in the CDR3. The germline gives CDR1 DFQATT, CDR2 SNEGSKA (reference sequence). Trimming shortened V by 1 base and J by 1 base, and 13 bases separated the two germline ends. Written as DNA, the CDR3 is TGCAGTGCTAGAGCGGAGGGCAGGGGCCAAGAGACCCAGTACTTC. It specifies CSARAEGRGQETQYF.